These T cell receptor beta chains were read from a single sample in a study of blood T cell repertoires in COVID-19. The protocol was immunoSEQ multiplex PCR, while the TCRdb copy is restricted to in-frame clones and leaves out a portion. The sample shows about 76,000 clones, 75% to 90% of them seen only once. The sample comprised peripheral blood. Receptors originate from a middle-aged man with active COVID-19. Both conserved end residues are part of each CDR3. A D gene is named only where the DNA matches it firmly. For some rows the clone size is stated as once, few or many, or as a class when expanded; others skip it.

TRBV10-2	-	TRBD2	TRBJ2-5	TGCGCCAGCAGTGACTCTAGCGGGAGTACAGAGACCCAGTACTTC	CASSDSSGSTETQYF
TRBV27	-	TRBD1	TRBJ2-3	TGTGCCAGCAGTACCCGGGACAGAGACTCGACTAGCACAGATACGCAGTATTTT	CASSTRDRDSTSTDTQYF
TRBV4-3	-	TRBD1	TRBJ1-2	TGCGCCAGCAGCCATCTCCGACAGGGTTATGGCTACACCTTC	CASSHLRQGYGYTF
TRBV27	once	TRBD2	TRBJ2-4	TGTGCCAGCAGTGAGGGACTAGCGGGAGACTCCACCAAAAACATTCAGTACTTC	CASSEGLAGDSTKNIQYF
TRBV28	-	TRBD1	TRBJ1-2	TGTGCCAGCAGTTCGACAGGGGGAAACTATGGCTACACCTTC	CASSSTGGNYGYTF
TRBV5-1	-	-	TRBJ1-5	TGCGCCAGCAGCTTGGGGGGAGGCAATCAGCCCCAGCATTTT	CASSLGGGNQPQHF
TRBV11-2	-	-	TRBJ2-5	TGTGCCAGCAGCTTAGATGGGGGCGAGCAAGAGACCCAGTACTTC	CASSLDGGEQETQYF
TRBV5-1	-	-	TRBJ2-2	TGCGCCAGCAGCTGGGGGGCTAGCGGGAACACCGGGGAGCTGTTTTTT	CASSWGASGNTGELFF
TRBV7-8	few	-	TRBJ1-1	TGTGCCAGCAGCTTAGCGACAGGAGCGAACACTGAAGCTTTCTTT	CASSLATGANTEAFF
TRBV7-9	few	-	TRBJ2-7	TGTGCCAGCAGCTTAGGGCCCTCCTACGAGCAGTACTTC	CASSLGPSYEQYF
TRBV30	-	TRBD2	TRBJ2-7	TGTGCCTGGAGACCTAGCGGGCTGGGGGAGCAGTACTTC	CAWRPSGLGEQYF
TRBV9	-	-	TRBJ1-6	TGTGCCAGCAGCCCCCGACAGAGCTCCTATAATTCACCCCTCCACTTT	CASSPRQSSYNSPLHF
TRBV6-5	-	-	TRBJ1-4	TGTGCCAGCAGTAGGGGGTGGGTCGAAAATGAAAAACTGTTTTTT	CASSRGWVENEKLFF
TRBV6-4	-	TRBD2	TRBJ2-7	TGTGCCAGCAGTGGTCAGACTAGCGGCGTGTACGAGCAGTACTTC	CASSGQTSGVYEQYF
TRBV7-3	-	-	TRBJ1-1	TGTGCCAGCAGCCCCAGGGGCAGTTGGAACACTGAAGCTTTCTTT	CASSPRGSWNTEAFF
TRBV6-4	-	TRBD2	TRBJ2-2	TGTGCCAGCAGCGGAACCATAGCGGGAGGGGGGACCGGGGAGCTGTTTTTT	CASSGTIAGGGTGELFF
TRBV5-3	once	TRBD1	TRBJ1-1	TGTGCCAGAAGCAGGGGACAGGGAGAAGATGAAGCTTTCTTT	CARSRGQGEDEAFF
TRBV4-1	-	TRBD2	TRBJ2-3	TGCGCCAGCAGCCAAGATGGGGGGGTCACAGATACGCAGTATTTT	CASSQDGGVTDTQYF
TRBV6-2/TRBV6-3	-	TRBD1	TRBJ2-7	TGTGCCAGCAGTTACTCGGGGGACAGTTACGAGCAGTACTTC	CASSYSGDSYEQYF